The 30 T cell receptor beta chains in this list originate from one sample, sequenced in a study of blood T cell repertoires in COVID-19. Produced via immunoSEQ multiplex PCR; TCRdb's table is partial and in-frame only. The sample consists of roughly 200,000 clones, roughly 85% of them appearing once. Source material: PBMCs or T cells enriched from blood (not recorded which). The receptor set was obtained from a man aged 35 to 55 who had recovered from COVID-19.

This clone was seen a single time. The rearrangement uses TRBV5-1 and TRBJ2-5; D is uncertain. Germline assignment: CDR1 SGHRS and CDR2 YFSETQ. CDR3 length equals 14 residues. V gave up 4 bases and J gave up 4 bases, with 14 bases separating them. The CDR3 DNA follows: TGCGCCAGCAGCCCCGTCCCCGCCGGAGAGACCCAGTACTTC. As protein: CASSPVPAGETQYF.

V and J are TRBV6-5 and TRBJ2-7; D ambiguous. CDR1 and CDR2 (germline): MNHEY, SVGAGI. Trimming left V 4 bases short and J 5 bases short, with 9 bases between. The CDR3 runs 12 residues. Written as DNA, the CDR3 is TGTGCCAGCAGTTCGGGTCCAAACGAGCAGTACTTC. This sequence encodes CASSSGPNEQYF.

CDR3 sequence reads: CASSIAGQETQYF. Here the CDR3 DNA reads TGTGCCAGCAGCATAGCGGGTCAAGAGACCCAGTACTTC. The rearrangement uses TRBV28 and TRBJ2-5; 7 bases match TRBD2. The CDR3 is 13 amino acids. Germline lookup yields CDR1 MDHEN and CDR2 SYDVKM. The V and J ends lost 6 bases and 2 bases, in that order; junction bases with no gene match: 3. Complete variable domain (other parts from reference TRBV28 and TRBJ2-5): DVKVTQSSRYLVKRTGEKVFLECVQDMDHENMFWYRQDPGLGLRLIYFSYDVKMKEKGDIPEGYSVSREKKERFSLILESASTNQTSMYLCASSIAGQETQYFGPGTRLLVL.

This clone was observed once. This chain connects TRBV19 to TRBJ2-6; unclear D gene. CDR1 and CDR2 (germline): LNHDA, SQIVND (reference sequence). The V end lost 1 base, the J end lost 1 base, and 11 bases lay between the germline ends. CDR3 size: 17 residues. In nucleotides, the CDR3 is TGTGCCAGTAGTATAGCTGCGAGGCAGTCTGGGGCCAACGTCCTGACTTTC. Translated: CASSIAARQSGANVLTF.

This chain joins TRBV7-2 and TRBJ2-7; 7 nucleotides match TRBD1. This CDR3 is 13 amino acids long. Trimming took 0 bases from V and 7 from J; bases not matched to a gene: 3. Germline V gene sequence: CDR1 SGHTA, CDR2 FQGNSA. CDR3 DNA: TGTGCCAGCAGCTTAGCCGGCAGGGGGGAGCAGTACTTC. Translated: CASSLAGRGEQYF.

The V call is TRBV24-1, the J call TRBJ1-5, with D maybe TRBD1 (5 bases). Trimming shortened V by 9 bases and J by 0 bases, and 23 bases separated the two germline ends. The CDR3 extends over 18 amino acids. Germline V lookup: CDR1 KGHDR, CDR2 SFDVKD. The CDR3 sequence: CATSMSGANHHSNQPQHF. The CDR3 region has the DNA TGTGCCACCTCCATGAGTGGGGCGAACCACCATAGCAATCAGCCCCAGCATTTT.

The chain couples TRBV6-5 to TRBJ1-2; no firm D call. The V gene lost 6 bases and the J gene lost 3 bases, with 11 bases spanning the gap. The CDR3 contains 13 residues. Germline V gives CDR1 MNHEY, CDR2 SVGAGI. The CDR3 reads CASSGLNYYGYTF. CDR3 sequence (DNA): TGTGCCAGCAGCGGACTTAATTACTATGGCTACACCTTC.

The chain has TRBV24-1 and TRBJ2-1, with 11 bases aligning to TRBD2. Germline V gene lookup returns CDR1 KGHDR and CDR2 SFDVKD. Unmatched junction bases numbered 11, after V lost 4 bases and J lost 7 bases. This CDR3 region has 17 residues. The CDR3 coding sequence is TGTGCCACCAGTGAGCATATAGCGGGAGGGCCAAGGAATGAGCAGTTCTTC. This encodes CATSEHIAGGPRNEQFF.

The genes are TRBV7-9 and TRBJ1-1; 7 bases line up with TRBD1. The CDR3 has 15 amino acids. The germline V gene has CDR1 SEHNR and CDR2 FQNEAQ (reference sequence). The junction had 10 bases not matched to a gene; V was cut back by 5 bases and J by 4 bases. The CDR3 protein is CASSAQTGPGTEAFF. In DNA, the CDR3 is TGTGCCAGCAGCGCCCAGACAGGGCCGGGCACTGAAGCTTTCTTT.

The rearrangement uses TRBV5-4 and TRBJ1-5; D is unclear. CDR3 length equals 14 residues. The V and J ends lost 0 bases and 7 bases respectively, with 11 bases between them. Germline values: CDR1 SGHNT, CDR2 YYREEE (reference sequence). The CDR3 loop is CASSLAPGSQPQHF. The CDR3 DNA reads as TGTGCCAGCAGCTTGGCCCCGGGGTCCCAGCCCCAGCATTTT.

This sequence joins TRBV7-2 and TRBJ2-5; 8 bases are a match to TRBD1. The germline CDR1 and CDR2 sequences are SGHTA and FQGNSA. The CDR3 loop spans 14 amino acids. V gave up 2 bases and J gave up 5 bases; unmatched junction bases: 4. The CDR3 here is CASSLWTGKETQYF. The CDR3 DNA follows: TGTGCCAGCAGCTTATGGACAGGGAAGGAGACCCAGTACTTC.

V gene TRBV5-1 combines with J gene TRBJ2-1, with 11 nucleotides matching TRBD2. Germline V CDR1 and CDR2: SGHRS, YFSETQ. The CDR3 spans 15 residues. Germline trimming cut 4 bases from V and 10 bases from J; bases unmatched to any gene: 10. The CDR3 loop is CASSQTSGKVGEQFF. The CDR3 nucleotides are TGCGCCAGCAGCCAGACTAGCGGGAAGGTTGGGGAGCAGTTCTTC.

The sample holds one count of this clone. The J gene is TRBJ2-1, the V gene TRBV5-1; D gene uncertain. The CDR3 runs to 13 residues. The V and J ends lost 7 bases and 9 bases respectively, with 17 bases between them. Germline V gene data show CDR1 as SGHRS and CDR2 as YFSETQ. In nucleotides, the CDR3 is TGCGCCAGCCACTTCCTAGGTCCTGCTGAGCAGTTCTTC. Translated: CASHFLGPAEQFF.

This clone has just one count. The chain joins TRBV5-1 to TRBJ2-7; possible D gene TRBD1, 6 bases. The CDR3 is made up of 16 amino acids. The germline V gene encodes CDR1 SGHRS and CDR2 YFSETQ. Between the trimmed V and J ends, which lost 3 bases and 3 bases, there was a span of 19 bases. The DNA for the CDR3 is TGCGCCAGCAGCTCCTCCTCTCCGGGACAACGCTACGAGCAGTACTTC. This encodes CASSSSSPGQRYEQYF.

The chain is built from TRBV5-4 and TRBJ2-1; D unclear. Trimming cost V 4 bases and J 0 bases, with 8 bases left between them. Germline V CDR1 and CDR2: SGHNT, YYREEE (reference sequence). There are 14 residues in the CDR3. The CDR3: CASSKMSSYNEQFF. CDR3 DNA: TGTGCCAGCAGCAAAATGAGCTCCTACAATGAGCAGTTCTTC.

The chain is built from TRBV11-2 and TRBJ2-1; 10 nucleotides line up with TRBD2. The CDR3 sequence is 16 residues long. The V and J ends lost 4 bases and 2 bases, in that order; junction bases with no gene match: 5. Per the germline V gene, CDR1 is SGHAT and CDR2 is FQNNGV. The CDR3 here is CASSWYTSGAYNEQFF. CDR3 bases: TGTGCCAGCAGCTGGTACACTAGCGGGGCCTACAATGAGCAGTTCTTC.

The chain employs TRBV28 and TRBJ1-5, with 7 bases identical to TRBD1. J gave up 4 bases and V 8 bases, and 8 bases lay outside the gene matches. Germline loops: CDR1 MDHEN, CDR2 SYDVKM. CDR3 length: 14 amino acids. The CDR3 region is CASGRPGGNQPQHF. DNA of the CDR3: TGTGCCAGCGGTCGACCAGGGGGGAATCAGCCCCAGCATTTT.

The rearrangement joins TRBV7-2 to TRBJ2-6; unclear D gene. V was pared by 2 bases and J by 2 bases, with 4 bases between. CDR1 and CDR2 (germline): SGHTA, FQGNSA. The CDR3 length is 14 residues. This CDR3 reads CASSLSPGANVLTF. In DNA, the CDR3 is TGTGCCAGCAGCTTATCTCCTGGGGCCAACGTCCTGACTTTC. Looking up the rest from reference TRBV7-2 and TRBJ2-6 gives the full variable domain: GAGVSQSPSNKVTEKGKDVELRCDPISGHTALYWYRQSLGQGLEFLIYFQGNSAPDKSGLPSDRFSAERTGGSVSTLTIQRTQQEDSAVYLCASSLSPGANVLTFGAGSRLTVL.

The V call is TRBV5-3, the J call TRBJ2-2, with TRBD1 identical over 8 bases. TRBV5-3 is assigned to the ORF class and has an uncertain function. CDR3 length: 16 amino acids. Trimming at V came to 2 bases and at J to 3 bases, leaving 6 bases not matched to a gene. The CDR3 DNA follows: TGTGCCAGAAGCTTTCGGGACAGGCCTGACACCGGGGAGCTGTTTTTT. It translates to CARSFRDRPDTGELFF.

The chain carries TRBV19 and TRBJ1-3; the D gene is possibly TRBD1 (6 bases). CDR3 size: 14 residues. V lost 5 bases and J 0 bases, leaving 8 bases between the germline ends. Germline V lookup: CDR1 LNHDA, CDR2 SQIVND (reference sequence). The CDR3 region is CASSPGASGNTIYF. As DNA, the CDR3 is TGTGCCAGTAGTCCAGGGGCCTCTGGAAACACCATATATTTT.

This chain joins TRBV7-3 and TRBJ2-1, with TRBD2 matching over 8 bases. This CDR3 is built from 14 residues. From germline, CDR1 is SGHTA and CDR2 FQGTGA. V trimming: 5 bases; J trimming: 6 bases; junction bases outside the gene matches: 6. CDR3 coding DNA: TGTGCCAGCAGCCTTAAGCGGGGGAGCAATGAGCAGTTCTTC. It translates to CASSLKRGSNEQFF.

Remarks on this clone: This sample also contains other DNA sequences that code for the same CDR3. The rearrangement links TRBV5-1 to TRBJ2-1; 11 nucleotides align to TRBD2. The CDR3 has 14 amino acids. V shed 4 bases and J 6 bases; nucleotides not matched to a gene: 3. Germline V lookup: CDR1 SGHRS, CDR2 YFSETQ. The CDR3 DNA is TGCGCCAGCAGCCCTCTAGCGGGAGGCAATGAGCAGTTCTTC. Residues: CASSPLAGGNEQFF. Supplemented by reference TRBV5-1 and TRBJ2-1, the full variable domain reads KAGVTQTPRYLIKTRGQQVTLSCSPISGHRSVSWYQQTPGQGLQFLFEYFSETQRNKGNFPGRFSGRQFSNSRSEMNVSTLELGDSALYLCASSPLAGGNEQFFGPGTRLTVL.

This chain uses TRBV20-1 with TRBJ1-5, with unresolved D. Germline V gene sequence: CDR1 DFQATT, CDR2 SNEGSKA (reference sequence). Trimming removed 3 bases from V and 7 bases from J, with 16 bases in between. The CDR3 length is 14 residues. The CDR3: CSASRSMRGQPQHF. In DNA form, the CDR3 reads TGCAGTGCTAGTCGCTCTATGCGGGGACAGCCCCAGCATTTT.

The chain joins TRBV7-8 to TRBJ2-1, with 7 bases that match TRBD2. The V gene end was trimmed by 1 base and the J gene end by 2 bases; junction bases not matched to a gene: 5. The CDR3 has 16 residues. CDR1 is SGHVS, CDR2 FQNEAQ, per germline. CDR3 protein: CASSLVRLAAYNEQFF. As DNA, the CDR3 is TGTGCCAGCAGCTTAGTTCGGCTAGCGGCCTACAATGAGCAGTTCTTC.

There are a few counts of this clone. The chain couples TRBV10-3 to TRBJ1-1; 7 nucleotides line up with TRBD1. Germline-derived CDR1 and CDR2 are ENHRY and SYGVKD. V lost 10 bases, J lost 1 base, and 9 bases stayed unmatched. This CDR3 has 14 amino acids. As DNA, the CDR3 is TGTGCCACGACTTCCGACAGGGCGAACACTGAAGCTTTCTTT. Encoded protein: CATTSDRANTEAFF.

This clone was detected only a few times. The chain is built from TRBV24-1 and TRBJ1-2; tentative D call: TRBD1 (6 bases). Germline V lookup: CDR1 KGHDR, CDR2 SFDVKD. Trimming shortened V by 1 base and J by 3 bases, and 8 bases separated the two germline ends. The CDR3 spans 14 residues. The CDR3 region is CATSDFRQDYGYTF. As DNA, the CDR3 is TGTGCCACCAGTGATTTTAGACAGGACTATGGCTACACCTTC.

V and J are TRBV10-3 and TRBJ1-1; tentatively, D is TRBD1 (6 bases). This CDR3 is 15 amino acids long. CDR1 and CDR2 from the germline V gene are ENHRY and SYGVKD. Trimming took off 8 bases at V and 7 bases at J, with 23 bases between the two ends. DNA for the CDR3: TGTGCCATCGCACTTGGGGGGGGCAGTAGGGGTGAAGCTTTCTTT. It encodes CAIALGGGSRGEAFF.

The chain recombines TRBV6-2 or TRBV6-3 with TRBJ2-3; 14 nucleotides agree with TRBD2. The V segment lost 5 bases and the J segment 6 bases; nucleotides outside the gene matches: 4. In germline, CDR1 is MNHEY, CDR2 SVGEGT. The CDR3 runs to 15 residues. The CDR3 nucleotides are TGTGCCAGCAGTCCGGGACTAGCGGGAGTGGATACGCAGTATTTT. This codes for CASSPGLAGVDTQYF.

V is TRBV6-5 and J is TRBJ1-2, with 7 bases matching TRBD1. Germline V gene sequence: CDR1 MNHEY, CDR2 SVGAGI. The CDR3 totals 12 residues. The junction had 6 bases not matched to a gene; V was cut back by 6 bases and J by 8 bases. The CDR3 region has the DNA TGTGCCAGCAGGGGGGACAGTAGAGGCTACACCTTC. This codes for CASRGDSRGYTF.

V and J are TRBV19 and TRBJ2-1; the match to TRBD1 covers 10 bases. Germline V lookup: CDR1 LNHDA, CDR2 SQIVND (reference sequence). The CDR3 runs 15 residues. Unmatched junction bases numbered 5, after V lost 3 bases and J lost 6 bases. The CDR3 protein is CASSMEGTGVNEQFF. As DNA, the CDR3 is TGTGCCAGTAGTATGGAAGGGACAGGGGTCAATGAGCAGTTCTTC. The full variable domain, with the rest looked up from reference TRBV19 and TRBJ2-1, is DGGITQSPKYLFRKEGQNVTLSCEQNLNHDAMYWYRQDPGQGLRLIYYSQIVNDFQKGDIAEGYSVSREKKESFPLTVTSAQKNPTAFYLCASSMEGTGVNEQFFGPGTRLTVL.